Reported below is one TCR beta chain. The target antigen is unknown. The data belong to a study of T cell responses to AZD1222 COVID-19 vaccine. Turning to the study itself: Researchers grouped second doses given at about 4 or about 12 weeks into one pool. Study-wide results and caveats: The span of vaccine-associated CD4 TCRs extended across spike, with dominance at 160-218 and 743-854. It was only 6 or 7 AZD1222 recipients who were seropositive at baseline. Close to half of all spike-specific TCRs reportedly target regions of the variants that are unmutated.

TCRdb keeps only in-frame clones here, not all; method: immunoSEQ multiplex PCR. This sample has roughly 120,000 clones, with about nine tenths found just once. The V gene's germline CDR1 is SGHVS and CDR2 FQNEAQ. The J segment lost 5 bases and the V segment lost 4 bases, leaving 12 bases of the junction unmatched. There are 16 residues in the CDR3. Here the sequenced sample was peripheral blood, taken on day 0 of AZD1222 vaccination. The TCR comes from an adult in good health. The V call is TRBV7-8, the J call TRBJ2-5; 8 bases fit TRBD2. The CDR3 spells CASSYPRLARSETQYF. The CDR3 nucleotides read TGTGCCAGCAGCTACCCTCGACTAGCGAGGTCCGAGACCCAGTACTTC.